The sequence of this T cell receptor (beta chain) was determined in a study of blood T cell repertoires in COVID-19. Study in general: Italy, Spain and the United States were the sources of the convalescent and acute COVID-19 samples.

Authors' analysis steps: Estimation of nucleated cell counts was performed using reference gene primer amplification. Clones were sequenced by immunoSEQ multiplex PCR, and TCRdb holds only the in-frame ones, with some missing. V and J calls and clone size come straight from that table; D and trimming were deduced from the DNA. Of approximately 200,000 clones in the sample, approximately 90% were seen once. V was pared by 6 bases and J by 0 bases, with 9 bases between. CDR1 and CDR2 (germline): MNHEY, SVGAGI. There are 14 residues in the CDR3. Patients at the Seattle site were enrolled during active infection and followed longitudinally.

The chain uses TRBV6-5 and TRBJ1-5; D gene unclear. The sequenced sample was peripheral blood. This sequence originates from a man between 25 and 39 years old with COVID-19, enrolled during active disease. The CDR3 bases are TGTGCCAGCAGAGCCTTTTATAGCAATCAGCCCCAGCATTTT. Amino acids: CASRAFYSNQPQHF.